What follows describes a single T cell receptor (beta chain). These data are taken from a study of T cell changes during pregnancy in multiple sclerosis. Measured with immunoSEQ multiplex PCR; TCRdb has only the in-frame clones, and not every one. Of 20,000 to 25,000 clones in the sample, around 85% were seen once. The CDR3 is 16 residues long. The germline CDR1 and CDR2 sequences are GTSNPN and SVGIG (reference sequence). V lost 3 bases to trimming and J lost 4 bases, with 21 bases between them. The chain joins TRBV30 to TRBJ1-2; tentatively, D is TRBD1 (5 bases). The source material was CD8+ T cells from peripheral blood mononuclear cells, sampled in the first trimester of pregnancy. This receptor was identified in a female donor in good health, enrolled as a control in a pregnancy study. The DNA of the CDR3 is TGTGCCTGGAGCCGGTCTGTTGGGGCGACGCGCTATGGCTACACCTTC. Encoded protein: CAWSRSVGATRYGYTF.